This TCR beta chain is drawn from a study of stem cell transplantation in POMP-related autoinflammatory disease (dated by TCRdb to the early 2020s). Background for the entire study: The study hypothesized that defective thymoproteasomes impair MHC class I-dependent CD8+ T-cell differentiation and positive selection, skewing the TRB repertoire. Prior to transplant, the patients had skewing toward CD4+ naive T cells, low CD8+ T-cell proportions, and reduced T-cell cytokine secretion. The effect of POMP deficiency on T-cell receptor beta repertoire diversity and CDR3 characteristics was assessed by high-throughput TRB sequencing. Overall study results and their limits: In PRAID patients, the trend toward increased clonality and lower diversity reached statistical significance only for regulatory T cells. PRAID patients trended toward lower TRB diversity and higher clonality across all analyzed T-cell subsets. PRAID patients showed a restricted number of unique TRB V-J gene pairings.

The library was built by means of the immunoSEQ multiplex PCR assay. Under the source paper's analysis protocol: Shannon entropy, which accounts for clonal size distribution, was used to quantify repertoire diversity. The Gini-Simpson index (Simpson_1-D) was used to measure inequality of clonotype distribution. TCRdb's version of the immuneACCESS table is confined to in-frame rearrangements and falls short of the full clone set. An unresolved V gene accounts for under half of the shortfall where checked; the remainder is of unknown origin. That table furnishes V, J and clone size, whereas the DNA furnished D and trimming. The sample has tens of thousands of clones on record, about 81% of them singletons. The ten biggest clones cover around 2.5% of the sample. In regard to this clone: It lacks a known antigen. Per-nucleotide qualities are absent, and no much larger clonotype sits a single base away.

V is clipped by 2 bases and J by 4 bases, and the sequence between their germline boundaries is 5 bases long. The CDR3, from cysteine to phenylalanine, totals 12 residues. The DNA shown is the 36-base CDR3, in frame from base 1. For CDR1 and CDR2, the germline V gene (reference sequence) lists SEHNR and FQNEAQ. According to the study, the label for this sample's time point signals: before hematopoietic stem cell transplant. PRAID featured prominent immunodeficiency alongside autoinflammation. Prior to TRB sequencing, T-cell subsets (conventional T cells, CD8+ T cells, regulatory T cells, T follicular helper cells) were sorted.

The sample in question was CD4+ T cells from PBMCs, obtained before stem cell transplantation. The chain was built from TRBV7-9 and TRBJ1-1, with the D gene not confidently named. The sequence was collected from a human donor with POMP-related autoinflammation and immune dysregulation (PRAID). For the CDR3, the sequence is CASSLPSTEAFF. The nucleotide sequence reads as follows: TGTGCCAGCAGCTTACCGAGCACTGAAGCTTTCTTT.